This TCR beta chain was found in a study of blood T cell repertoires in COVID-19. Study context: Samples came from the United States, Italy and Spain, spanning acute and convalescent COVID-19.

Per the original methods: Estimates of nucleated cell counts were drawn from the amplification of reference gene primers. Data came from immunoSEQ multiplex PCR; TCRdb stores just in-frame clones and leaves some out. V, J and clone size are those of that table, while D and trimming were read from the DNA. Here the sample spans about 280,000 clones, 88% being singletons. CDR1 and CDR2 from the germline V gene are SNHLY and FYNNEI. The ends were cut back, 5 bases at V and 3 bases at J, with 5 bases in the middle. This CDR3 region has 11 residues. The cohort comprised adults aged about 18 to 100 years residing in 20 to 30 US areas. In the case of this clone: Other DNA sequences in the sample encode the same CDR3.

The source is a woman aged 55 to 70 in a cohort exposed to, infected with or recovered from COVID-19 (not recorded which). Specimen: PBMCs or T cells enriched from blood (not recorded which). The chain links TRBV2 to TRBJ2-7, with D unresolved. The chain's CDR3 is CASSSLYEQYF. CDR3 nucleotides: TGTGCCAGCAGTTCACTCTACGAGCAGTACTTC.